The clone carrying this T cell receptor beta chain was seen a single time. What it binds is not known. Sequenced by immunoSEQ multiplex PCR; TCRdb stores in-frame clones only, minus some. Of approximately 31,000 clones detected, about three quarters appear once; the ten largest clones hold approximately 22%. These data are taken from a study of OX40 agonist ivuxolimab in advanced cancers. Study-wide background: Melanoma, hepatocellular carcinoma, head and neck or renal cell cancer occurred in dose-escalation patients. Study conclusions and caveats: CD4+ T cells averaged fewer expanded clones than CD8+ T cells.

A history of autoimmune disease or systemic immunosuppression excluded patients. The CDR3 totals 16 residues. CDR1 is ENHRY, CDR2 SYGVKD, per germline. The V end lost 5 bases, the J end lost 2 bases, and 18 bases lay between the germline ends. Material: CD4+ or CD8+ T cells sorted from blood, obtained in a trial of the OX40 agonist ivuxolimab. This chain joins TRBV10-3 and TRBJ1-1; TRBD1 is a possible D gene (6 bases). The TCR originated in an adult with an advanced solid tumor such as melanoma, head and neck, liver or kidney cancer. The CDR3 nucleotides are TGTGCCATCAGTTCCCCGATACCGGGACAAAACACTGAAGCTTTCTTT. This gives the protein CAISSPIPGQNTEAFF.